This TCR beta chain is from a study of blood T cells in healthy people across ages. For the second PCR, which ran for about 6 to 11 cycles, a sample-barcoded 5' primer and a J-beta primer mix were used. MiXCR was run by TCRdb on the 5' RACE reads, yielding one entry per CDR3 protein. This sample carries 800,000 or so distinct CDR3 sequences, about 47% of them seen once, and the ten largest clones take 15% to 20%. Findings of the study overall: Donor CMV status, an unknown factor, possibly confounded changes in expanded clonotypes.

This clonotype has a handful of counts. Antigen unknown. With V trimmed by 3 bases and J by 3 bases, 6 bases remained unmatched. The length of the CDR3 is 15 residues. Germline V gives CDR1 DFQATT, CDR2 SNEGSKA (reference sequence). This chain connects TRBV20-1 to TRBJ2-3; 10 nucleotides line up with TRBD2. Sequencing was done on a sample of blood. The TCR was taken from a man older than 75 in good health. Here the CDR3 reads CSARGAGGVTDTQYF. In DNA, the CDR3 is TGCAGTGCTAGGGGAGCGGGAGGGGTGACAGATACGCAGTATTTT.